This entry concerns a single T cell receptor (beta chain). It has no known antigen specificity. Base qualities are missing; no much larger clone stands one base away. Each collaborating institution followed its own protocols to collect whole blood in K2EDTA tubes. For TCRbeta analysis, collaborators shipped samples in one of three forms: frozen whole blood, isolated PBMCs, or DNA extracted from either of those sample types. The immunoSEQ Assay, a bias-controlled multiplex PCR, was used to amplify TCRbeta CDR3 regions from genomic DNA. For the original study's pipeline: The number of nucleated cells in each sample was estimated by amplification of reference gene primers within the assay. To quantify the absolute abundance of each unique TCRbeta CDR3 rearrangement, sequence reads were collapsed and filtered. Productive Simpson clonality was computed per sample as the square root of Simpson's diversity index over productive rearrangements. Here the immuneACCESS table is served through TCRdb, limited to in-frame sequences with V and J called. Missing clones are a known gap in these copies; in checked studies unresolved V genes cover under half, and the rest lacks a known reason. That table supplies the V and J calls and clone size; D and trimming were determined from the DNA. The sample table lists around 80,000 clones, less than 90% of them with a count of one. The ten largest clones capture approximately 9.7% of the sample.

This record comes from a study of blood T cell repertoires in COVID-19 (dated by TCRdb to between 2020 and 2021). Looking at the study overall: The collaborator samples originated in the United States, Italy and Spain and spanned the acute and convalescent phases of COVID-19. The material from the prospective study consisted of cDNA or gDNA derived from T cells, B-cell-depleted T cells, or PBMCs. The dataset comprised deeply sampled blood TCRbeta repertoires from subjects exposed to, actively infected with, or recovered from COVID-19. The repertoires were released in a freely available public database intended as a resource for research on the immune response to SARS-CoV-2. Samples came from the ongoing ImmuneRACE study (first 160 participants) plus 1,254 subjects from 6 global collaborators. A de-identified subject ID, COVID-19 status, age in years and sex were almost always included in the sample metadata. Where HLA class I and class II types were available, the types were taken from metadata supplied by the sample provider, not from assay-based typing.

General findings and caveats noted by the study authors: How much clinical and demographic metadata was included differed by source and by participant, and the metadata was provided uncurated.

Relative to germline, V is missing 0 bases and J is missing 5 bases, with 2 bases of the junction outside any gene match. The germline V gene supplies CDR1 SGHRS and CDR2 YFSETQ. The CDR3 spans 14 residues, from the cysteine through the phenylalanine. The only DNA kept is the CDR3, 42 bases in frame from the first base. This TCR was recovered from a human donor in a cohort sampled during active COVID-19. Rearrangement joined TRBV5-1 to TRBJ2-7; 10 bases in the middle match TRBD1. Sequenced input: peripheral blood. CDR3 sequence: CASSLEGQGNEQYF. The DNA is TGCGCCAGCAGCTTGGAGGGACAGGGGAACGAGCAGTACTTC.